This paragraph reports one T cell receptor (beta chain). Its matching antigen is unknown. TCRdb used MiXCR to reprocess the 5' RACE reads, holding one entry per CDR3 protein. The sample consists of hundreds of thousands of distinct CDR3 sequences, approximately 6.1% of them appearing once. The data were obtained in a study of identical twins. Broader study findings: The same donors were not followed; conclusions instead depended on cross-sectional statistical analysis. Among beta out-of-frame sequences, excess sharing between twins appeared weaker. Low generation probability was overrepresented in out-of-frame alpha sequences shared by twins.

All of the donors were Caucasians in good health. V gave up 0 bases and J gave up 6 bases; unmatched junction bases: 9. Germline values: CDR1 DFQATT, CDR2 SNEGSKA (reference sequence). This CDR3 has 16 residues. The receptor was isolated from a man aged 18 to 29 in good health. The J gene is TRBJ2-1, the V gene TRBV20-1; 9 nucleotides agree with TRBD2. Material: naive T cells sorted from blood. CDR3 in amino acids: CSARDVREGRSNEQFF. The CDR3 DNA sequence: TGCAGTGCTAGAGATGTGCGGGAGGGCCGGAGCAATGAGCAGTTCTTC.